This TCR beta chain was recorded in a study of blood T cells in healthy people across ages. Isolation of PBMCs gave at least 7 million cells per sample. Through a sample-barcoded 5' primer and a J-beta primer mix, a second PCR was run for roughly 6 to 11 cycles. MiXCR, applied by TCRdb to the 5' RACE reads, yields one record per CDR3 protein. The table records over 600,000 distinct CDR3 sequences, roughly 50% of them present only once. General study points: Compared with aged donors, long-lived donors showed fewer expanded clones, suggesting selection. Nothing was known about donor CMV status, and this possibly confounded expanded clonotype changes.

The germline V gene has CDR1 DFQATT and CDR2 SNEGSKA (reference sequence). This CDR3 has 14 residues. The V and J ends lost 3 bases and 3 bases respectively, with 14 bases between them. Notes on this clonotype: Its antigen is not known.

This TCR was sampled from a man aged 40-50 years in good health. Sequenced input: blood. V usage is TRBV20-1 and J usage is TRBJ1-2; maybe TRBD1 (5 bases). The CDR3 reads CSASSREVDYGYTF. The CDR3 DNA reads as TGCAGTGCTAGTAGCAGGGAGGTGGACTATGGCTACACCTTC.